These 18 T cell receptor beta chains were all obtained from the same sample, sequenced in a study of shared clonotypes between healthy human individuals (dated by TCRdb to the early 2020s). Library preparation was by the immunoSEQ multiplex PCR assay. TCRdb carries this immuneACCESS record with in-frame sequences only. Its versions omit some clonotypes, under half of them owing to an unresolved V gene in the studies checked, with the rest unexplained. The table for this sample lists over 950,000 clones; approximately 80% of them were counted only once. Of the sample, 0.89% falls within the top ten clones. Sequencing was carried out using memory CD4+ T cells from PBMCs. The sample's cell subset or site label, in plain terms: CD45RA-negative fraction. The receptors stem from a man aged 18 to 30 in good health. Some clones in this sample may be carry-over from other donors' samples.

The V call is TRBV5-4, the J call TRBJ1-4; D call uncertain. Per germline, CDR1 SGHNT and CDR2 YYREEE (reference sequence). The CDR3 has 17 amino acids. V lost 3 bases and J 1 base, leaving 16 bases between the germline ends. The CDR3 here is CASSSRLGFGTNEKLFF. CDR3 coding DNA: TGTGCCAGCAGCTCCCGGTTGGGGTTTGGAACTAATGAAAAACTGTTTTTT.

V is TRBV12-5 and J is TRBJ2-2; no definite D call. The V end was cut by 2 bases, the J end by 9 bases, with 4 bases between. The CDR3 runs to 11 residues. Germline loops: CDR1 LGHNT, CDR2 FRNRAP. CDR3 protein: CASGLSRELFF. The DNA for the CDR3 is TGTGCTAGTGGTTTGAGCCGGGAGCTGTTTTTT.

The rearrangement links TRBV28 to TRBJ2-7; 9 bases align to TRBD2. The length of the CDR3 is 13 residues. Germline CDR1 reads MDHEN; CDR2 reads SYDVKM. After removal of 6 bases from V and 5 bases from J, the junction contained 5 bases not matched to a gene. The CDR3 sequence: CASRLSGSHEQYF. The DNA of the CDR3 is TGTGCCAGCAGGCTTAGCGGGAGCCACGAGCAGTACTTC.

The table lists this clone with a few counts. The V call is TRBV5-4, the J call TRBJ1-2; D possibly corresponds to TRBD1 (5 bases). CDR1 is SGHNT, CDR2 YYREEE, per germline (reference sequence). This CDR3 spans 16 amino acids. V lost 2 bases to trimming and J lost 3 bases, with 17 bases between them. The CDR3 here is CASSFGGVPLDYGYTF. The CDR3 DNA follows: TGTGCCAGCAGCTTTGGGGGGGTCCCTCTTGACTATGGCTACACCTTC. Looking up the rest from reference TRBV5-4 and TRBJ1-2 gives the full variable domain: ETGVTQSPTHLIKTRGQQVTLRCSSQSGHNTVSWYQQALGQGPQFIFQYYREEENGRGNFPPRFSGLQFPNYSSELNVNALELDDSALYLCASSFGGVPLDYGYTFGSGTRLTVV.

The rearrangement joins TRBV28 to TRBJ2-7, with 8 bases lining up with TRBD1. The CDR3 is made up of 14 amino acids. With 6 bases clipped from V and 3 bases from J, the junction kept 7 bases outside the gene matches. Per the germline V gene, CDR1 is MDHEN and CDR2 is SYDVKM. The CDR3 DNA reads as TGTGCCAGCAGCCGTCAGGGGGCGTTCTACGAGCAGTACTTC. This codes for CASSRQGAFYEQYF.

This clone was observed a handful of times. The same CDR3 can be traced to other DNA sequences in this sample. This sequence joins TRBV9 and TRBJ1-1; D unresolved. V lost 0 bases to trimming and J lost 1 base, with 4 bases between them. Germline-derived CDR1 and CDR2 are SGDLS and YYNGEE. The CDR3 loop spans 13 amino acids. CDR3 region: CASSVDSNTEAFF. CDR3 sequence (DNA): TGTGCCAGCAGCGTAGACTCGAACACTGAAGCTTTCTTT.

The V and J genes are TRBV6-1 and TRBJ2-7; either TRBD1 or TRBD2 may fit D (6 bases each). Germline CDR1 is MNHNS and CDR2 is SASEGT. The CDR3 has 11 residues. V was trimmed by 8 bases and J by 7 bases, leaving 12 bases between them. The CDR3 nucleotides read TGTGCCAGCTGGCAAGGGGGGGAGCAGTACTTC. It codes for CASWQGGEQYF.

This clone was observed a few times. V and J are TRBV5-1 and TRBJ1-1, with unresolved D. The germline gives CDR1 SGHRS, CDR2 YFSETQ. Trimming cost V 0 bases and J 6 bases, with 9 bases left between them. The CDR3 contains 13 residues. The DNA for the CDR3 is TGCGCCAGCAGCTTGGAGCGAGGGTCTGAAGCTTTCTTT. Residues: CASSLERGSEAFF.

This clone appeared a single time. The chain carries TRBV5-1 and TRBJ2-7; TRBD2 matches at 10 bases. Germline loops: CDR1 SGHRS, CDR2 YFSETQ. CDR3 length: 16 amino acids. The J segment lost 1 base and the V segment lost 2 bases, leaving 6 bases of the junction unmatched. Here the CDR3 reads CASSFQLAGASYEQYF. The CDR3, as DNA: TGCGCCAGCAGCTTCCAGCTAGCGGGAGCATCCTACGAGCAGTACTTC.

The table lists this clone with a few counts. The chain carries TRBV11-2 and TRBJ2-1; D might be TRBD1 or TRBD2, each matching 5 bases. Trimming took off 1 base at V and 7 bases at J, with 17 bases between the two ends. CDR1 and CDR2 (germline): SGHAT, FQNNGV. The CDR3 has 16 residues. The CDR3: CASSLGRQGRSNEQFF. The CDR3 bases are TGTGCCAGCAGCTTAGGGAGGCAGGGACGTTCGAATGAGCAGTTCTTC. Based on the CDR3 plus reference TRBV11-2 and TRBJ2-1, the full variable domain is EAGVAQSPRYKIIEKRQSVAFWCNPISGHATLYWYQQILGQGPKLLIQFQNNGVVDDSQLPKDRFSAERLKGVDSTLKIQPAKLEDSAVYLCASSLGRQGRSNEQFFGPGTRLTVL.

This chain connects TRBV27 to TRBJ2-1; a weak D match, TRBD1 (5 bases). The V gene lost 4 bases and the J gene lost 4 bases, with 5 bases spanning the gap. Germline CDR1 is MNHEY and CDR2 is SMNVEV (reference sequence). CDR3 length equals 12 residues. The DNA of the CDR3 is TGTGCCAGCAGTTCAGGGTACAATGAGCAGTTCTTC. Translating it yields CASSSGYNEQFF.

The chain joins TRBV6-1 to TRBJ2-1; 12 bases agree with TRBD2. From germline, CDR1 is MNHNS and CDR2 SASEGT. V lost 3 bases and J lost 8; bases outside the gene matches: 8. The CDR3 consists of 16 residues. In DNA form, the CDR3 reads TGTGCCAGCAGTGAGAGACTAGCGGGAGTGATGTATGAGCAGTTCTTC. Translated: CASSERLAGVMYEQFF.

The chain combines TRBV27 with TRBJ2-6, with D possibly being TRBD1 (6 bases). Per the germline V gene, CDR1 is MNHEY and CDR2 is SMNVEV (reference sequence). The CDR3 contains 17 residues. Deletions cut 6 bases from V and 0 bases from J, with 15 bases between. Written as DNA, the CDR3 is TGTGCCAGCAGCCGAGGACAGCCAAACTCTGGGGCCAACGTCCTGACTTTC. Its translation is CASSRGQPNSGANVLTF.

In its sample, this clone was seen a few times. V usage is TRBV2 and J usage is TRBJ2-1; 9 nucleotides align to TRBD1. Germline V gives CDR1 SNHLY, CDR2 FYNNEI. V gave up 7 bases and J gave up 8 bases; unmatched junction bases: 6. CDR3 length equals 13 residues. CDR3 amino acids: CASMWNRGHEQFF. The CDR3 DNA follows: TGTGCCAGCATGTGGAACAGGGGGCATGAGCAGTTCTTC.

The chain joins TRBV11-1 to TRBJ2-5; TRBD2 matches at 9 bases. Germline CDR1 reads SGHAT; CDR2 reads FQDESV (reference sequence). The V and J ends lost 0 bases and 5 bases, in that order; junction bases with no gene match: 7. CDR3 length: 16 residues. The CDR3 coding sequence is TGTGCCAGCAGCTTAGCTCGCGGGAGGGCCGGGGAGACCCAGTACTTC. It is translated as CASSLARGRAGETQYF.

Of note for this clone: At the DNA level, this CDR3 is encoded by other sequences in the same sample as well. This chain joins TRBV9 and TRBJ2-3; D is unclear. Per germline, CDR1 SGDLS and CDR2 YYNGEE. Deletions cut 0 bases from V and 4 bases from J, with 9 bases between. The CDR3 spans 14 residues. DNA for the CDR3: TGTGCCAGCAGCGTAGGCTCAGATCCAGATACGCAGTATTTT. Amino acid sequence: CASSVGSDPDTQYF.

V gene TRBV7-8 combines with J gene TRBJ1-1, with 10 positions matching TRBD1. V lost 4 bases, J lost 5 bases, and 10 bases stayed unmatched. The CDR3 covers 16 residues. Looked up from germline, CDR1 is SGHVS and CDR2 is FQNEAQ. The CDR3 bases are TGTGCCAGCAGCTCTCCGACAGGGGGCGGATCGACTGAAGCTTTCTTT. It encodes CASSSPTGGGSTEAFF.

V and J are TRBV7-2 and TRBJ2-3; TRBD2 matches 7 bases. The J segment lost 6 bases and the V segment lost 6 bases, leaving 12 bases of the junction unmatched. The CDR3 spans 15 residues. Germline V gene sequence: CDR1 SGHTA, CDR2 FQGNSA. In nucleotides, the CDR3 is TGTGCCAGCAGGCTAGCGGTTACCGCTTGGGATACGCAGTATTTT. Protein: CASRLAVTAWDTQYF.